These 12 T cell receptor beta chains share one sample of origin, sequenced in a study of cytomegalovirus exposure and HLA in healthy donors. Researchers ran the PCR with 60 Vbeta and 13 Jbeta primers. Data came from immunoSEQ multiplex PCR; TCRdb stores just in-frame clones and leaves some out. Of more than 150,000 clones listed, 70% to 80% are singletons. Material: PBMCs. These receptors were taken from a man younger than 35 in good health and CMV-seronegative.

CDR3 in amino acids: CASNNRAGSGGGYTF. The DNA of the CDR3 is TGTGCCAGCAACAACCGAGCGGGGTCGGGCGGCGGCTACACCTTC. The chain carries TRBV7-9 and TRBJ1-2; D not resolved. CDR3 length: 15 amino acids. The germline V gene has CDR1 SEHNR and CDR2 FQNEAQ (reference sequence). Trimming took off 7 bases at V and 8 bases at J, with 23 bases between the two ends.

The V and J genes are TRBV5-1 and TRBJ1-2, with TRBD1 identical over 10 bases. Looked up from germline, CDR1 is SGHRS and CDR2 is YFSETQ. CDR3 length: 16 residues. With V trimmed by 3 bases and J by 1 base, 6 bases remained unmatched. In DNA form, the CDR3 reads TGCGCCAGCAGCTCCGGGACAGGGGCCCTTAACTATGGCTACACCTTC. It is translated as CASSSGTGALNYGYTF.

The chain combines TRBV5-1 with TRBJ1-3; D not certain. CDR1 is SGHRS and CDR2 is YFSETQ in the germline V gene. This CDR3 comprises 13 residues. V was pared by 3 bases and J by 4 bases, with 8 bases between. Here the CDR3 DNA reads TGCGCCAGCAGCTCCTCGTTCGGAAACACCATATATTTT. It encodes CASSSSFGNTIYF.

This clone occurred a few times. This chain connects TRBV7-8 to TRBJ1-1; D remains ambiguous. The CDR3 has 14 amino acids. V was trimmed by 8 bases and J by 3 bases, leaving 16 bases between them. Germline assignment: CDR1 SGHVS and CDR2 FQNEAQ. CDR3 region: CASLLEALDTEAFF. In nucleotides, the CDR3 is TGTGCCAGCCTATTGGAGGCTCTGGACACTGAAGCTTTCTTT. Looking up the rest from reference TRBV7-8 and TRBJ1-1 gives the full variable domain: GAGVSQSPRYKVAKRGQDVALRCDPISGHVSLFWYQQALGQGPEFLTYFQNEAQLDKSGLPSDRFFAERPEGSVSTLKIQRTQQEDSAVYLCASLLEALDTEAFFGQGTRLTVV.

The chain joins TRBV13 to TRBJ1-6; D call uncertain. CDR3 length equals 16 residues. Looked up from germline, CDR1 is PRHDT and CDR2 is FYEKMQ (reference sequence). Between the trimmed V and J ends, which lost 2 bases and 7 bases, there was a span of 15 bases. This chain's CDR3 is CASSLFVSGLNSPLHF. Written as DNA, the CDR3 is TGTGCCAGCAGCTTATTCGTGTCGGGTCTGAATTCACCCCTCCACTTT.

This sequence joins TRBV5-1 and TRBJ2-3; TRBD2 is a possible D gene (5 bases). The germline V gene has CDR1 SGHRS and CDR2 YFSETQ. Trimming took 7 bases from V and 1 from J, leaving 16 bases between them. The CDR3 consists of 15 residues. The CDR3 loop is CASHAGSLGTDTQYF. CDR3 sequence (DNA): TGCGCCAGCCACGCGGGCAGTCTCGGCACAGATACGCAGTATTTT.

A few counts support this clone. CDR3 loop: CASSITGSGELFF. The CDR3 DNA sequence: TGTGCCAGTAGTATCACGGGGTCCGGGGAGCTGTTTTTT. V gene TRBV19 combines with J gene TRBJ2-2; a weak D match, TRBD2 (5 bases). Trimming stripped 3 bases from V and 6 bases from J, with 8 bases between. Germline V CDR1 and CDR2: LNHDA, SQIVND (reference sequence). This CDR3 contains 13 residues.

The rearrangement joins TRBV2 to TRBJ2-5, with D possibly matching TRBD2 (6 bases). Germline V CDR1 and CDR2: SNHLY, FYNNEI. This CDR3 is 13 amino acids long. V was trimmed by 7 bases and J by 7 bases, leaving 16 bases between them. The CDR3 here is CASTGDQRRTQYF. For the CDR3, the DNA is TGTGCCAGCACGGGAGACCAAAGACGGACCCAGTACTTC.

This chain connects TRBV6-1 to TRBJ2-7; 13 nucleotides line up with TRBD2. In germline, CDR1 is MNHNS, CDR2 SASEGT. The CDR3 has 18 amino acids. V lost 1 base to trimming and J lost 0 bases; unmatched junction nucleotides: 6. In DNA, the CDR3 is TGTGCCAGCAGTGAAGATCCGGGACTAGCGGGATTCTCCTACGAGCAGTACTTC. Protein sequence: CASSEDPGLAGFSYEQYF.

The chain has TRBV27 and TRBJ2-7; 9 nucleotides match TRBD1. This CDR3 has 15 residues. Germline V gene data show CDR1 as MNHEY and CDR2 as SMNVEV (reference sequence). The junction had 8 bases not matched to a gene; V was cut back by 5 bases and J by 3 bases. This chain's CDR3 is CASSLGQGKVYEQYF. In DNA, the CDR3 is TGTGCCAGCAGTCTCGGACAGGGGAAGGTCTACGAGCAGTACTTC.

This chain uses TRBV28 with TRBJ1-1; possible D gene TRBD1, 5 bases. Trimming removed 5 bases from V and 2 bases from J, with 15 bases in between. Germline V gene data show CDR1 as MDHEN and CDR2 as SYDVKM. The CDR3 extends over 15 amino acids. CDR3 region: CASSIYTGDNTEAFF. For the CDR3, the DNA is TGTGCCAGCAGTATCTATACAGGAGATAACACTGAAGCTTTCTTT.

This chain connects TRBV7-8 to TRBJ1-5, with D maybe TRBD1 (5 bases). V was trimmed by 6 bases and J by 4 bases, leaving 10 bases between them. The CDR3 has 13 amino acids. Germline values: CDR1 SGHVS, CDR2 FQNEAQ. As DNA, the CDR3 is TGTGCCAGCAGTCCGGGGGGGAATCAGCCCCAGCATTTT. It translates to CASSPGGNQPQHF.